This record concerns one T cell receptor beta chain sequence. The antigen is unknown. This specimen belongs to a study of Graves' ophthalmopathy and Graves' hyperthyroidism. As for the study in general: Researchers classed hyperthyroidism as stable given no ophthalmopathy within 18 months of follow-up. General observations from the study: Blood also contained most of the expanded thyroid clonotypes above 0.001 frequency. Ophthalmopathy progression cases were predicted by the model with roughly 64% sensitivity and roughly 72% specificity.

Amplified TCR beta CDR3 regions were obtained using RNA transcripts as template. HTBI primers primed a first-round RT-PCR, and a second-round multiplex PCR followed. Each CDR3 protein gets one entry after TCRdb re-called the multiplex PCR reads with MiXCR. The table has around 1,000,000 distinct CDR3 sequences, about two fifths seen once. The sequence derives from an adult man with Graves' hyperthyroidism. Sequencing was performed on peripheral blood or thyroid tissue (not recorded which).

The CDR3 DNA reads TGCAGCGTTTCACCAGGGGGGACTGAAGCTTTCTTT. It encodes CSVSPGGTEAFF. This sequence joins TRBV29-1 and TRBJ1-1; TRBD1 aligns across 7 bases. CDR1 and CDR2 from the germline V gene are SQVTM and ANQGSEA. The CDR3 consists of 12 residues. The trim removed 5 bases at V and 5 bases at J, leaving 5 bases unmatched.